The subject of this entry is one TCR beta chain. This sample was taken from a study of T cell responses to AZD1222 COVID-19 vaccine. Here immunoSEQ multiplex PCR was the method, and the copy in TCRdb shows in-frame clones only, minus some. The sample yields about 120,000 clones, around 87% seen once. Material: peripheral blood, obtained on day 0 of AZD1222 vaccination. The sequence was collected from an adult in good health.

The CDR3 loop reads CASSLLSGAYEQFF. CDR3 nucleotide sequence: TGTGCCAGCAGTCTACTAAGCGGGGCCTATGAGCAGTTCTTC. The chain couples TRBV11-3 to TRBJ2-1; TRBD2 matches 7 bases. The CDR3 totals 14 residues. V was pared by 6 bases and J by 8 bases, with 10 bases of the junction left unmatched. Per the germline V gene, CDR1 is SGHNT and CDR2 is YENEEA.